This entry features one T cell receptor beta chain sequence. The antigen it binds to is not known. Per-nucleotide qualities are absent, and no much larger clonotype sits a single base away. The data belong to a study of T cell responses to AZD1222 COVID-19 vaccine (dated by TCRdb to about 2021). A note on the overall study: AZD1222 recipients with second doses at about 4 weeks or about 12 weeks were pooled, because spike-specific TCR depth and breadth did not differ between schedules. TCR sequencing was performed for about 250 trial participants, of whom roughly 200 were given two doses of AZD1222 and about 25 were given two doses of MenACWY control vaccine. Trial participants were enrolled by age into subgroups of 18-55, 56-69 and 70-plus years, and roughly 160, 29 and 62 TCR-sequenced participants, respectively, were included in these subgroups. What the study reported, not specific to this receptor: The vaccine-associated CD4 TCRs covered the entire spike protein, and the dominant responses fell in regions 160-218 and 743-854. The 56-69-year group was small, and its depth increase did not reach significance, likely because of low power. After two AZD1222 doses, both the breadth and the depth of spike-specific TCRs were significantly higher than at day 0 and than in MenACWY recipients. Participants were mostly white British and included more females than males, and it was suggested by the authors that clonal diversity may have been underestimated. Conclusions about previously exposed vaccinees were limited because only a handful of AZD1222 recipients were SARS-CoV-2 seropositive at baseline. Because no day 14 peak-response samples were available, the repertoires could be characterized only after the peak T cell response. Nearly half of unique spike-specific TCRs reportedly recognized epitopes outside regions mutated in the B.1.351 and B.1.1.7 variants.

Explained via the paper, the time point label denotes: baseline before first vaccination. Vaccinee samples came from UK trials COV001 and COV002, including a single-blind randomized controlled phase 2/3 trial of AZD1222 (ChAdOx1 nCoV-19) in healthy adults. For TCRbeta chain sequencing, PBMC samples were collected from trial participants at day 0 and at day 28 after the second dose. From cysteine to phenylalanine, the CDR3 is 15 amino acids long. Just the 45-base CDR3 DNA is kept, in frame starting at base 1. The germline V gene sets CDR1 to SGHVS and CDR2 to FNYEAQ. From V the trimming removes 4 bases and from J it removes 13 bases, while the gene matches leave 13 bases of the junction unaccounted for. The CDR3 regions of human TCRbeta chains were analyzed by immunosequencing. The study's own analysis went as follows. TCRs in the repertoires were matched against a reference library of SARS-CoV-2-specific TCRs that had been generated with the MIRA antigen-specificity platform. Breadth was defined as the fraction of unique TCRs that were SARS-CoV-2-associated, and depth was defined as the fraction of total T cells that were SARS-CoV-2-associated. Using the MIRA data, each spike-specific TCR was assigned both to the spike region to which the TCR was reactive and to a CD4 or CD8 class. Log10-transformed breadth and depth values were compared by one-way ANOVA with Sidak's multiple comparisons tests. Sourced from immuneACCESS, this table was stored by TCRdb with only in-frame sequences that have V and J called. A share of the clones is absent; for the studies checked, an unresolved V gene accounts for under half, and the remainder has no known explanation. V and J calls and clone size come straight from that table; D and trimming were deduced from the DNA. The sample yields approximately 150,000 clones; under 95% were counted once. Together, the top ten hold 5.1% of the sample.

The clonotype comes from an adult in good health. The sample consisted of peripheral blood, taken on day 0 of AZD1222 vaccination. The chain uses TRBV7-6 and TRBJ1-4; TRBD1 matches 9 bases in the middle. The nucleotides read TGTGCCAGCAGCTCCAGTCCCGGGACAGGGACCACACTGTTTTTT. It translates as CASSSSPGTGTTLFF.